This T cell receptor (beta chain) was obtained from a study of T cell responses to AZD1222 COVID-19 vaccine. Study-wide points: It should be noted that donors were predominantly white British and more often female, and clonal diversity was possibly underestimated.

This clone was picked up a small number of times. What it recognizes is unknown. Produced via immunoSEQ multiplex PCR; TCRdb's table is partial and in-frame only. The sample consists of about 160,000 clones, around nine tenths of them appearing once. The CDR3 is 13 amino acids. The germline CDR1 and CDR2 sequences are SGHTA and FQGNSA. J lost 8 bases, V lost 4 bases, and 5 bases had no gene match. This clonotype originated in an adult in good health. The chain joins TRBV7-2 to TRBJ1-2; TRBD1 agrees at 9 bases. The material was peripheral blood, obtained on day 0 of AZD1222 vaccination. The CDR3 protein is CASSSVTGGGYTF. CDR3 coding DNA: TGTGCCAGCAGCTCCGTGACAGGGGGAGGCTACACCTTC.